A single sample is the source of the 4 T cell receptor beta chains below, sequenced in a study of human T cells and chemical hapten exposure. TCRdb independently ran MiXCR on the RACE reads; one entry per CDR3 protein. The sample lists more than 65,000 distinct CDR3 sequences, 10% seen once, with under 1.5% in the top ten. The time point here: patch test 1, 2 weeks after DPC sensitization. The treatment here: therapeutic diphenylcyclopropenone sensitization with weekly scalp DPC. The specimen was whole blood, collected in connection with sensitization to the hapten diphenylcyclopropenone (DPC). The receptors were sampled from a woman in her fifties or sixties with alopecia areata. Some clones in this sample may be carry-over from other donors' samples.

This clonotype showed up just a few times. CDR3 DNA sequence: TGTGCCAGCAGCCCCCGGGGGGTCCGGAGTGAAAAACTGTTTTTT. As protein: CASSPRGVRSEKLFF. The rearrangement joins TRBV3-1 to TRBJ1-4; weak D call: TRBD1 (5 bases). V was shortened by 4 bases and J by 7 bases, with 16 bases between the two germline ends. The CDR3 runs to 15 residues. CDR1 is LGHDT, CDR2 YNNKEL, per germline (reference sequence).

This clonotype was observed a few times. This chain uses TRBV5-1 with TRBJ2-3; perhaps TRBD2 as D (5 bases). The CDR3 consists of 16 residues. CDR1 is SGHRS and CDR2 is YFSETQ in the germline V gene. The V gene lost 2 bases and the J gene lost 1 base, with 14 bases spanning the gap. The CDR3 DNA sequence: TGCGCCAGCAGCTTCGGGCATCCCGGGGGCACAGATACGCAGTATTTT. Its protein product is CASSFGHPGGTDTQYF.

This clonotype was seen more than once but under ten times. This rearrangement joins TRBV3-1 to TRBJ2-2; D ambiguous. Germline assignment: CDR1 LGHDT and CDR2 YNNKEL (reference sequence). The CDR3 contains 15 residues. Deletions cut 4 bases from V and 1 base from J, with 10 bases between. The CDR3 DNA is TGTGCCAGCAGCCCAAACGCAGGGAACACCGGGGAGCTGTTTTTT. Its protein product is CASSPNAGNTGELFF.

The rearrangement links TRBV10-3 to TRBJ2-1; TRBD2 aligns across 11 bases. The V gene end was trimmed by 11 bases and the J gene end by 7 bases; junction bases not matched to a gene: 7. The CDR3 is made up of 13 amino acids. Germline lookup yields CDR1 ENHRY and CDR2 SYGVKD. The CDR3 DNA follows: TGTGCCTCCGGTACTAGCGGGAGTAATGAGCAGTTCTTC. Its protein product is CASGTSGSNEQFF.